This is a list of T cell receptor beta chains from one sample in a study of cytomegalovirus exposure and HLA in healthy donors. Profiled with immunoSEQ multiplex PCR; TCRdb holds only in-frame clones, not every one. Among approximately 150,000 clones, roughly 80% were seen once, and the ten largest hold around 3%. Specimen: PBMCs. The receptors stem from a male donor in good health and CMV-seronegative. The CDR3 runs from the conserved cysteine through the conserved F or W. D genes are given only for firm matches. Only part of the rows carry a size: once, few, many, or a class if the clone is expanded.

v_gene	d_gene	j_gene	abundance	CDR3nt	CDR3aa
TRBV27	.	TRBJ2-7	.	TGTGCCAGCAGTTTAGGGTATACTAGCTCCTACGAGCAGTACTTC	CASSLGYTSSYEQYF
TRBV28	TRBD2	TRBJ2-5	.	TGTGCCAGCAGTTCCCGGCTCCTTAGCGGGGGGGAAGAGACCCAGTACTTC	CASSSRLLSGGEETQYF
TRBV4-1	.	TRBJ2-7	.	TGCGCCAGCAGCCAAGACATCACGGGGGCCTACGAGCAGTACTTC	CASSQDITGAYEQYF
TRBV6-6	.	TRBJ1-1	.	TGTGCCAGCAGTTACTCGACGGGGGACACTGAAGCTTTCTTT	CASSYSTGDTEAFF
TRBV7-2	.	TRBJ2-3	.	TGTGCCAGCAGCTTACGACAGAGCACAGATACGCAGTATTTT	CASSLRQSTDTQYF
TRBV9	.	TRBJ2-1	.	TGTGCCAGCAGCGTAGGAGGGGGGGGCACCTGGAATGAGCAGTTCTTC	CASSVGGGGTWNEQFF
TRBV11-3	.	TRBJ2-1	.	TGTGCCAGCAGCGCCCCCGGAGGGAATGAGCAGTTCTTC	CASSAPGGNEQFF
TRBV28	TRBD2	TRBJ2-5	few	TGTGCCAGCAGTCGCTTCCGGGAGGCGGAGGAGACCCAGTACTTC	CASSRFREAEETQYF
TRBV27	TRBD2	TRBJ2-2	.	TGTGCCAGCAGTCCTAGCGGGAGCGGGGAGCTGTTTTTT	CASSPSGSGELFF
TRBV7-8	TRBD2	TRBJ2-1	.	TGTGCCAGCAGCTTAGGACTAGCGGGAGGCTATGAGCAGTTCTTC	CASSLGLAGGYEQFF
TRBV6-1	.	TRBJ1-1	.	TGTGCCAGCAGTACCCGACATTACACTGAAGCTTTCTTT	CASSTRHYTEAFF
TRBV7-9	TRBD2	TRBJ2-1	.	TGTGCCAGCAGCTTAGTGGGACTAGCGGGAGGGCCGTTCTTC	CASSLVGLAGGPFF
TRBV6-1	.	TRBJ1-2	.	TGTGCCAGCAGTGACGAGGGCAGAATACCTAACTATGGCTACACCTTC	CASSDEGRIPNYGYTF
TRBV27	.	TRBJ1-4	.	TGTGCCAGCAGACCCGACCCGACCCACCGAGGTGAAAAACTGTTTTTT	CASRPDPTHRGEKLFF
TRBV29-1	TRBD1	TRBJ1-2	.	TGCAGCGTTGCAGGGGGCGTTGGCTACACCTTC	CSVAGGVGYTF
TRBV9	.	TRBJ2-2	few	TGTGCCAGCAGCGTAGTTGGCGGGGCGAACACCGGGGAGCTGTTTTTT	CASSVVGGANTGELFF
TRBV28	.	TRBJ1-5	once	TGTGCCAGCAGTAGCGGAAAGCGGGGGCCCCAGCATTTT	CASSSGKRGPQHF
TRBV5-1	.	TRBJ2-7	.	TGCGCCAGCAGCTTCCTGTGGGGCCCCGTCCCCTCCGAGCAGTACTTC	CASSFLWGPVPSEQYF
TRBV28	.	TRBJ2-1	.	TGTGCCACCACTCGCTCGTTTCAAAAGCAGTTCTTC	CATTRSFQKQFF
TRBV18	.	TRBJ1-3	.	TGTGCCAGCTCACTGGGGCCGACCCCATCGGGAAACACCATATATTTT	CASSLGPTPSGNTIYF
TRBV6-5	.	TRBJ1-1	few	TGTGCCAGCAGACAGAACACTGAAGCTTTCTTT	CASRQNTEAFF
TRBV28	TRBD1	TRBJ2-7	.	TGTGCCAGCAGTCTCACAGGGGGCAGGCAGTACTTC	CASSLTGGRQYF
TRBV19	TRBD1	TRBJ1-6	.	TGTGCCAGTAGTATCCAACAGGGGAATTCACCCCTCCACTTT	CASSIQQGNSPLHF
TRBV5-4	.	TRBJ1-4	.	TGTGCCAGCAGCTTGGCGGGGGTGCAAGAAAAACTGTTTTTT	CASSLAGVQEKLFF
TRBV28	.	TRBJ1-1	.	TGTGCCAGCAGTTCACAGGGATACGGGTCGAGCACTGAAGCTTTCTTT	CASSSQGYGSSTEAFF
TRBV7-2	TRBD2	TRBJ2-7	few	TGTGCCCGCGCTCGTCCGGGACTAGCGGGAACCTACGAGCAGTACTTC	CARARPGLAGTYEQYF
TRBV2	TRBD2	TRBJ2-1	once	TGTGCCAGCAGTGGACTAGCGGGAAGCCCCAATGAGCAGTTCTTC	CASSGLAGSPNEQFF
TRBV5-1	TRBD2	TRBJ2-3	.	TGCGCCAGCAGCTTGGAGGCATGGACTAGCGGGATCACAGATACGCAGTATTTT	CASSLEAWTSGITDTQYF
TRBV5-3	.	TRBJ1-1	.	TGTGCCAGAAGCTTCGGAGACAGATACTACATGAACACTGAAGCTTTCTTT	CARSFGDRYYMNTEAFF
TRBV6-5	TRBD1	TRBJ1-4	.	TGTGCCAGCAGTTCCTTAGGACAGGGGAATGAAAAACTGTTTTTT	CASSSLGQGNEKLFF
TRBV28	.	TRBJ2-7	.	TGTGCCAGCAGTTTTCGGGGGTCGTCCTACGAGCAGTACTTC	CASSFRGSSYEQYF
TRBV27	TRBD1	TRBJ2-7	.	TGTGCCAGCAGTTTATCCGACAGGGCCTACGAGCAGTACTTC	CASSLSDRAYEQYF
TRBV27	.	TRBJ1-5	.	TGTGCCAGCAGGTCGACAGCTAGCAATCAGCCCCAGCATTTT	CASRSTASNQPQHF
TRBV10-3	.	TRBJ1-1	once	TGTGCCATCAGTGAGGATGGGGAAGGGAGACTAGACACTGAAGCTTTCTTT	CAISEDGEGRLDTEAFF
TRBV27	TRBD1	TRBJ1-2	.	TGTGCCAGCAGTCCTCTCTCCCGGGACAGGGGATTTGGCTACACCTTC	CASSPLSRDRGFGYTF
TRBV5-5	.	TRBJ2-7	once	TGTGCCAGCAGCCCCTTCGCCGGGACACTTTCCTACGAGCAGTACTTC	CASSPFAGTLSYEQYF
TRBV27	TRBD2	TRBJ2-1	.	TGTGCCAGCAAAATCCGACTAGCGATCCCATCCAATGAGCAGTTCTTC	CASKIRLAIPSNEQFF
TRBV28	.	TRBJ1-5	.	TGTGCCAGCGGGACACCTTATAGCAATCAGCCCCAGCATTTT	CASGTPYSNQPQHF
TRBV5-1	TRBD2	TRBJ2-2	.	TGCGCCAGCAGCGAGGGACTAGCGGGTACGGAGCTGTTTTTT	CASSEGLAGTELFF
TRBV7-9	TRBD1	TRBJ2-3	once	TGTGCCAGCAGGTCCGGGACAGTAGAAGATACGCAGTATTTT	CASRSGTVEDTQYF
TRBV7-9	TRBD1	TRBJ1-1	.	TGTGCCAGCAGCTGGGCCGGGACAGTGAACACTGAAGCTTTCTTT	CASSWAGTVNTEAFF
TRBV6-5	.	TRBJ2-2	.	TGTGCCAGCAGTTATTCAGGCACCGGGGAGCTGTTTTTT	CASSYSGTGELFF
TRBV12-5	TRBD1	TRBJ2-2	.	TGTGCTAGTGCCAACGCTCGGGGACAGGGGATCCCCGGGGAGCTGTTTTTT	CASANARGQGIPGELFF
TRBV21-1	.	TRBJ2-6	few	TGTGCCAGCAGCAACTCGGCGGAAAAAACCTCTGGGGCCAACGTCCTGACTTTC	CASSNSAEKTSGANVLTF
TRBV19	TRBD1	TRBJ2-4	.	TGTGCCAGTAATACCGGGACAGGAGACATTCAGTACTTC	CASNTGTGDIQYF
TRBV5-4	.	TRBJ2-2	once	TGTGCCAGCAGCATTGGAGGGGGCGAGGCCGGGGAGCTGTTTTTT	CASSIGGGEAGELFF
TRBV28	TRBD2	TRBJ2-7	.	TGTGCCAGCAGAACCGGGACTAGCGGTTATAAGCAGTACTTC	CASRTGTSGYKQYF
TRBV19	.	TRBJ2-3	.	TGTGCCAGTACGGAGGCGGCAGACACAGATACGCAGTATTTT	CASTEAADTDTQYF
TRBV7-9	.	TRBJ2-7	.	TGTGCCAGCAGCTTAGATAGGACATTTCTCTCCTACGAGCAGTACTTC	CASSLDRTFLSYEQYF
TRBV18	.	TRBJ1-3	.	TGTGCCAGCTCACCATTAGGGGCTCCCGGAAACACCATATATTTT	CASSPLGAPGNTIYF
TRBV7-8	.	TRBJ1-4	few	TGTGCCAGCAGCCCCGATGCGGTTGGCATTAATGAAAAACTGTTTTTT	CASSPDAVGINEKLFF
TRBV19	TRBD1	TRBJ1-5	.	TGTGCCAGTAGCAGGACAGGGGATCAGCCCCAGCATTTT	CASSRTGDQPQHF
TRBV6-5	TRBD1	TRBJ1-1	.	TGTGCCAGCAGTGGGGACAGGGTACGGTGGGCTGAAGCTTTCTTT	CASSGDRVRWAEAFF
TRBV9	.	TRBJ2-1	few	TGTGCCAGCAAACCGGGGGAGACCTACAATGAGCAGTTCTTC	CASKPGETYNEQFF